The rows below give T cell receptor beta chains drawn from one sample of a study of control samples from healthy donors and cancer patients. The table came from immunoSEQ multiplex PCR; TCRdb's copy has only in-frame clones and leaves some out. The sample shows 20,000 to 30,000 clones, about 81% of them seen only once. Sequences were obtained from PBMCs. The origin of the receptors is a man in his 60s with colorectal cancer. The CDR3 runs from the conserved cysteine through the conserved F or W. Fields, in order: D gene, V gene, J gene, clone size, CDR3 protein, CDR3 DNA. The D gene is left open where the match is weak. Size tells how often a clone was seen (once, few, many) or the class of an expanded clone, and some rows leave it out.

.	TRBV9	TRBJ1-1	once	CASSVDGNTEAFF	TGTGCCAGCAGCGTAGACGGGAACACTGAAGCTTTCTTT
TRBD1	TRBV3-1/TRBV3-2	TRBJ1-1	.	CASRPGTGSGRNTEAFF	TGTGCCAGCAGACCCGGGACAGGGAGTGGGAGGAACACTGAAGCTTTCTTT
.	TRBV5-6	TRBJ1-2	.	CASRYTGSRGYTF	TGTGCCAGCAGGTATACAGGGAGCCGTGGCTACACCTTC
TRBD1	TRBV5-1	TRBJ1-6	.	CASSPGTGGSPLHF	TGCGCCAGCAGCCCGGGGACAGGGGGTTCACCCCTCCACTTT
.	TRBV28	TRBJ1-3	.	CASSLSGNTIYF	TGTGCCAGCAGTTTATCGGGAAACACCATATATTTT
.	TRBV10-3	TRBJ2-1	.	CAISGGGREQFF	TGTGCCATCAGTGGGGGCGGCCGGGAGCAGTTCTTC
.	TRBV24-1	TRBJ1-2	.	CATSPNGPPGSGYTF	TGTGCCACCAGCCCTAACGGTCCCCCAGGAAGCGGCTACACCTTC
.	TRBV29-1	TRBJ1-3	.	CSVKKTESGNTIYF	TGCAGCGTGAAAAAGACAGAATCTGGAAACACCATATATTTT
.	TRBV6-1	TRBJ1-5	medium-sized	CASSDDKGVQPQHF	TGTGCCAGCAGTGACGATAAAGGGGTACAGCCCCAGCATTTT
.	TRBV7-9	TRBJ1-3	.	CASSRQAGSGNTIYF	TGTGCCAGCAGTAGGCAAGCGGGTTCTGGAAACACCATATATTTT
.	TRBV30	TRBJ1-4	.	CAWSVLGGLLFF	TGTGCCTGGAGTGTACTCGGGGGGTTGCTGTTTTTT
.	TRBV18	TRBJ1-1	.	CASSPLGEAFF	TGTGCCAGCTCACCTTTAGGAGAAGCTTTCTTT
TRBD1	TRBV4-1	TRBJ1-5	.	CASSPGQGDKQPQHF	TGCGCCAGCAGCCCAGGACAGGGAGACAAGCAGCCCCAGCATTTT
.	TRBV4-1	TRBJ2-2	.	CASSRGAPTGELFF	TGCGCCAGCAGCCGGGGGGCCCCCACCGGGGAGCTGTTTTTT
.	TRBV7-2	TRBJ2-1	.	CASRGVVGNEQFF	TGTGCCAGCAGAGGGGTTGTAGGCAATGAGCAGTTCTTC
.	TRBV29-1	TRBJ2-5	.	CSVEVGGGETQYF	TGCAGCGTTGAAGTCGGGGGAGGCGAGACCCAGTACTTC